This TCR beta chain emerged from a study of T cell responses to AZD1222 COVID-19 vaccine. Study-wide points: Spike as a whole was targeted by vaccine-associated CD4 TCRs, dominant at 160-218 and 743-854. Reports indicate that nearly half of spike-specific TCRs are directed at unmutated variant regions. Repertoires were collected only later (after the peak T cell response had occurred). Only 5 or 6 AZD1222 recipients were seropositive at baseline.

Method: immunoSEQ multiplex PCR; TCRdb's copy keeps in-frame clones and lacks some. Counted here are 95,000 to 150,000 clones, about nine tenths occurring once; the ten biggest clones make up roughly 7.7%. The CDR3 covers 11 residues. Germline assignment: CDR1 MGHDK and CDR2 SYGVNS. V was pared by 6 bases and J by 7 bases, with 10 bases between. Remarks on this clone: Antigen: not known.

The sample in question was peripheral blood, obtained on day 0 of AZD1222 vaccination. The TCR comes from an adult in good health. V gene TRBV25-1 combines with J gene TRBJ2-7; D unclear. In DNA, the CDR3 is TGTGCCAGCAGCGTAGTCAATGAGCAGTACTTC. It yields the protein CASSVVNEQYF.